Given below is one T cell receptor (beta chain) in context. Its target is not known. The sample originates from a study of blood T cells in healthy people across ages. General study findings and limits: One million T cells yielded diversity estimates that were considered underestimates.

Each individual donor underwent a draw of roughly 10 milliliters of peripheral blood. Per individual sample, total RNA of at least 5 micrograms was extracted. There are 15 residues in the CDR3. V was pared by 5 bases and J by 4 bases, with 15 bases between. The germline gives CDR1 SQVTM, CDR2 ANQGSEA. The authors ran a second PCR of about 6 to 11 cycles using a sample-barcoded 5' primer and a J-beta primer mix. Each of the samples gave a minimum of 2.5 million paired-end reads that contained CDR3. In TCRdb, the 5' RACE reads were re-called with MiXCR into one record per CDR3 protein. The profile shows about a million distinct CDR3 sequences, about 48% of them singletons.

Material: blood. The clonotype originates from a man aged 25 to 40 in good health. The rearrangement uses TRBV29-1 and TRBJ2-6, with D perhaps TRBD1 (5 bases). In nucleotides, the CDR3 is TGCAGCGTTCTACAGGTTGCGTTGGGGGCCAACGTCCTGACTTTC. This encodes CSVLQVALGANVLTF.